This T cell receptor beta chain was found in a study of cytomegalovirus exposure and HLA in healthy donors listed by TCRdb under 2017. Describing the broader study: An earlier analysis of under 600 of the donors reported 250 to 350 Gb of sequence data and some 120 million unique TCR beta sequences from about 179 million T cells. A later genetic analysis took genome-wide SNP genotypes for about three fifths of the 666 donors and used that subset as a discovery cohort. Every discovery cohort repertoire had been produced on one sequencing platform. Alongside the repertoire data, information on donor age, sex, ethnicity and CMV serostatus was compiled. The genetic ancestry cluster associated with self-reported Caucasian donors included roughly four fifths of the 398 genotyped donors. A later analysis re-analyzed previously published TCR beta repertoires from 666 donors and added high-resolution HLA genotyping to study TCR occurrence patterns. Among some 400 genotyped donors of the cohort, an average of roughly 230,000 unique TCR beta nucleotide sequences was sequenced per donor, of which about 19% were non-productive. The study used immunosequencing to profile the T cell repertoires of some 600 subjects and linked those repertoires to cytomegalovirus serostatus. To decide whether each TCR beta V gene segment behaved as functional or pseudogenic, an earlier analysis of some 570 of the donors relied on high-throughput TCR beta sequencing. Roughly five DR-DQ haplotypes were handled as single units for association and clustering, since linkage in the cohort was strong. Typing coverage differed by locus: A, B, C, DRB1 and DQB1 were typed in about 629-630 donors, DQA1 in about 510, DPA1 in 600 to 610, and DPB1 in roughly 450. The study was designed to test whether signatures of past pathogen exposure could be identified by cataloging public T cell receptors. An early release that covered about 640 HLA-typed donors contained approximately 300 gigabases of sequencing data and about 84 million unique TCR sequences. In addition to the first cohort of approximately 670 subjects, a separate validation cohort of some 120 different subjects was used. In the later analysis, no new phenotypic data were used to find candidate immune exposures; instead, reliance was placed on TCR beta sequences and their occurrence across donors. High-throughput TCR immunosequencing, statistical association of individual TCRs with disease status, and machine learning were combined to predict cytomegalovirus infection status. HLA typing included class I and class II loci at four-digit resolution.

The full study reports these points: According to a later genetic analysis, donors in an Asian-associated ancestry cluster had fewer N-insertions in productive TCRs than the approximately 630-donor mean. A later analysis found that most CMV-associated TCR beta chains appeared HLA-restricted, with HLA associations seemingly driven largely by CMV exposure. It was suggested by the authors that the approach could potentially be generalized to other disease states and immunological phenotypes. The presence/absence analyses assumed that sequencing depth was roughly uniform across donors, and that assumption may not be true. The 87-base-pair reads could not distinguish some IMGT-functional V segments, including TRBV6-2 and TRBV6-3, so those segments were excluded. Because counts were too low, approximately 15 rarely observed V segments, including chromosome 9 orphons, were excluded from the earlier analysis of some 590 of the donors. A cluster of highly shared sequence variants was judged likely to be a technical artifact of the sequencing pipeline. This cohort had only TCR beta chains sequenced, and the lack of alpha or paired-chain data limited which features could be detected. A further reported finding was that TCR beta sequences accurately predicted the HLA-A and HLA-B alleles for most subjects in the first cohort. A total of about 180 TCR beta chains were listed by the study as associated with cytomegalovirus. Specific HLA alleles were associated with about 17,000 TCR beta sequences at a false discovery rate of 0.05 in a later analysis. HLA typing was unavailable for some donors at each locus, so association tests used only the typed subset. In a later analysis, HLA-associated TCR beta chains were found to be more clonally expanded and to have lower generation probabilities than equally common non-associated chains. According to a later analysis, parvovirus B19, influenza, CMV and Epstein-Barr virus appeared linked to several top co-occurrence clusters. In a later analysis, the rate of TCR association differed among HLA loci, with DRB1 alleles having the most associated TCRs and HLA-C alleles having the fewest. CMV serostatus was the only immune exposure information available for the cohort. Strong co-occurrence of HLA alleles, especially DR and DQ, made assigning TCR associations to individual alleles difficult. Across donors, most TCR sequences were observed very rarely, whereas some public TCRs were present in many individuals. In an earlier analysis of more than 450 of the donors, most TCR beta V segments were observed in productive rearrangements about 90% or about 30% of the time, broadly matching IMGT annotations. Correlated functional status among segregating V segments might be attributable to linkage disequilibrium, but an unknown experimental factor could not be ruled out. Three of the identified cytomegalovirus-associated TCR beta chains were confirmed in vitro to be specific for cytomegalovirus antigens. The classifier was reported to diagnose cytomegalovirus status with high specificity and sensitivity in both the original and validation cohorts. In a later genetic analysis, a missense DCLRE1C variant was associated with V-gene and J-gene trimming of TCR beta chains, and the association was replicated in an independent cohort.

For this clone: This clone's antigen is unknown. No qualities accompany the bases; no much larger clone lies one base away.

In total, 500 to 700 healthy bone marrow donors made up the cohort. At the time of sampling, every cohort member was nominally healthy, though immune exposures that went unrecorded were likely present. The donor tested CMV seronegative, placing the donor among the approximately 400 seronegative members of the cohort. Every donor gave a peripheral blood sample, and the peripheral blood mononuclear cells from that sample were used for TCR beta sequencing. The Qiagen DNeasy Blood Extraction Kit was used to extract genomic DNA from the blood cell samples. CDR1 and CDR2 (SGHKS, YYEKEE) derive from the germline V gene (reference sequence). A distance of 13 bases separates the germline ends of V and J, which lose 0 bases and 6 bases respectively. From cysteine to phenylalanine, the CDR3 is 15 amino acids long. Kept here is only the CDR3 DNA, which spans 45 bases and is read in frame from base 1. The library was produced with the immunoSEQ multiplex PCR assay. A mixture of 60 forward primers for TCR Vbeta segments and 13 reverse primers for TCR Jbeta segments was used in the multiplex PCR. A multiplex PCR assay on genomic DNA amplified the CDR3 region of rearranged TCR beta genes. The Illumina HiSeq System was used to sequence the amplified TCR beta libraries as 87-base-pair reads. The original pipeline was this. A later analysis tallied some 79 million unique TCR beta chains across the roughly 610 repertoires, and around 9.9 million of those chains were shared by two or more donors. A nearest-neighbor algorithm error-corrected the raw reads and collapsed the reads into unique sequences, merging closely related sequences to remove PCR and sequencing errors. V, D and J gene segments were assigned by aligning CDR3 sequences to IMGT reference sequences. For a sequence to be retained, at least a six-nucleotide match to both a V gene segment and a J gene segment was required. A rearrangement counted as productive if the CDR3 had no stop codons and remained in frame with V and J, and every other rearrangement counted as non-productive. Following IMGT convention, CDR3 was defined as the stretch from the second conserved V-encoded cysteine to the conserved J-encoded phenylalanine. Sequences without an unambiguous match to a single V gene segment were excluded from the earlier analysis of almost 600 of the donors. An earlier analysis of roughly 590 of the donors called V segments functional above 56.7% productive rearrangements and segregating when the between-donor standard deviation exceeded 5%. To diagnose cytomegalovirus status from the catalog of TCR beta chain sequences, a statistical classification framework was built. A later analysis assigned V and J genes by comparing TCR nucleotide sequences with IMGT/GENE-DB human TR gene sequences. In a later analysis, CDR3 sequences and most-parsimonious VDJ recombination scenarios were assigned using the TCRdist pipeline. In a later analysis, each TCR beta chain was defined by its CDR3 amino acid sequence together with its V-gene family, and reads lacking a unique V-gene family were excluded. In a later analysis, 500 to 650 highly shared, low-generation-probability nucleotide sequences were removed to address suspected cross-contamination and a sequencing artifact. A later analysis calculated a clonal expansion index for each public chain from normalized within-repertoire ranks of inferred template counts. In a later analysis, generation probabilities were computed with a VDJ recombination model fitted to out-of-frame rearrangements, and the resulting probabilities were checked against IGoR. A later analysis scored TCR-TCR, TCR-HLA and TCR-CMV co-occurrence with hypergeometric tests, applying a repertoire-size bias correction to TCR pairs. In a later analysis, false discovery rates were estimated by permuting HLA or CMV assignments 20 times. In a later analysis, co-occurring TCRs were grouped using DBSCAN, and TCRdist sequence similarity was added for clustering within HLA-allele-positive subsets. Repertoires with fewer than 30,000 or more than 120,000 public chains, plus five repertoires with anomalous nucleotide sharing, were excluded from co-occurrence clustering. TCRdb mirrors the immuneACCESS table, restricted to in-frame sequences. Some clones are absent from its copies; in checked studies, under half trace to an unresolved V gene, and the reason for the others is unknown. For V, J and clone size, that table is used; D and trimming come from the DNA. The sample has roughly 45,000 clones on record, 70% to 80% of them singletons. 1.4% of the sample belongs to the ten largest clones.

Sequencing was carried out using PBMCs. The chain links TRBV5-5 with TRBJ1-5; there is no confident call for the D gene. This clonotype was sampled from a man younger than 45 in good health and CMV-seronegative. The DNA sequence is given as TGTGCCAGCAGCTTGGGATATGATACCGGTCAGCCCCAGCATTTT. Its protein is CASSLGYDTGQPQHF.